Presented here are 18 T cell receptor beta chains from one specimen sequenced in a study of blood T cells in healthy people across ages. For the second PCR, which ran for about 6 to 11 cycles, a sample-barcoded 5' primer and a J-beta primer mix were used. In TCRdb, the 5' RACE reads were re-called with MiXCR into one record per CDR3 protein. The data contain about 1.4 million distinct CDR3 sequences, roughly 59% of them singletons. Material for sequencing was blood. These receptors were taken from a man aged 18 to 30 in good health.

The chain joins TRBV10-3 to TRBJ2-1; 11 nucleotides line up with TRBD2. Germline V lookup: CDR1 ENHRY, CDR2 SYGVKD. This CDR3 region has 15 residues. The V gene end was trimmed by 6 bases and the J gene end by 8 bases; junction bases not matched to a gene: 9. The CDR3 bases are TGTGCCATCAGCGCCGTAGCGGGAGGGCCTGATGAGCAGTTCTTC. It translates to CAISAVAGGPDEQFF.

A remark on this clonotype: Germline is not matched at one junction end, which may reflect a read error. The chain is built from TRBV2 and TRBJ2-3, with D unclear. Germline V gene lookup returns CDR1 SNHLY and CDR2 FYNNEI. CDR3 length: 12 amino acids. CDR3 nucleotides: TGTGCCACCCCTTCGCTCCCAGATACACAGTATTTT. Protein: CATPSLPDTQYF.

The CDR3, as DNA: TGCGCCAGCAGCTTAGAGCAGCCGGTGGGCGTTCAGTACTTC. This sequence encodes CASSLEQPVGVQYF. The V gene is TRBV5-1, the J gene TRBJ2-4; D unresolved. V was trimmed by 2 bases and J by 11 bases, leaving 17 bases between them. Germline V gene sequence: CDR1 SGHRS, CDR2 YFSETQ. This CDR3 is built from 14 residues.

The chain combines TRBV6-6 with TRBJ1-4, with D maybe TRBD1 (5 bases). The V and J ends lost 4 bases and 8 bases respectively, with 17 bases between them. CDR1 and CDR2 (germline): MNHNY, SVGAGI (reference sequence). CDR3 size: 15 residues. DNA of the CDR3: TGTGCCAGCAGTTCCTTAGGCAGGGAGGGGGAAAAACTGTTTTTT. This codes for CASSSLGREGEKLFF.

This chain joins TRBV27 and TRBJ2-4, with D possibly TRBD2 on 5 matching bases. TRBJ2-7 explains the end of the DNA better; the J call may be wrong. Per germline, CDR1 MNHEY and CDR2 SMNVEV (reference sequence). The CDR3 sequence is 15 residues long. The CDR3 DNA sequence: TGTGCCAGCAGTTTATTTCGGGATCCCCGCTACGAGCAGTACTTC. As protein: CASSLFRDPRYEQYF.

V gene TRBV20-1 combines with J gene TRBJ2-7; TRBD1 or TRBD2 may be the D gene (5 bases each). In germline, CDR1 is DFQATT, CDR2 SNEGSKA (reference sequence). The V end was cut by 6 bases, the J end by 6 bases, with 18 bases between. The CDR3 is made up of 13 amino acids. The CDR3 DNA follows: TGCAGTGCCAGCCGACGGGGCTTCGGCGAGCAGTACTTC. It codes for CSASRRGFGEQYF.

This clonotype was counted a single time. The chain combines TRBV5-4 with TRBJ2-3; 7 bases map to TRBD1. This CDR3 is built from 15 residues. Germline assignment: CDR1 SGHNT and CDR2 YYREEE (reference sequence). Trimming at V came to 1 base and at J to 6 bases, leaving 8 bases not matched to a gene. Here the CDR3 reads CASSLPEDRWDTQYF. The DNA of the CDR3 is TGTGCCAGCAGCTTGCCCGAGGACAGGTGGGATACGCAGTATTTT.

This clonotype is a singleton in its sample. This rearrangement joins TRBV4-1 to TRBJ2-1; D is perhaps TRBD1 or TRBD2 (5 bases each). CDR1 is MGHRA, CDR2 YSYEKL, per germline. This CDR3 has 13 amino acids. The V and J ends lost 3 bases and 8 bases respectively, with 11 bases between them. CDR3 bases: TGCGCCAGCAGCCAGTTGGGGGTGGATGAGCAGTTCTTC. This sequence encodes CASSQLGVDEQFF.

The chain uses TRBV5-6 and TRBJ2-3, with no clear D. Trimming shortened V by 1 base and J by 4 bases, and 7 bases separated the two germline ends. The CDR3 runs 13 residues. Germline CDR1 and CDR2: SGHDT and YYEEEE. CDR3 bases: TGTGCCAGCAGCTTGCTAGAAGCAGATACGCAGTATTTT. The encoded protein is CASSLLEADTQYF.

This clonotype appeared a few times. This chain uses TRBV24-1 with TRBJ2-3; D uncertain. The CDR3 length is 14 residues. The germline V gene encodes CDR1 KGHDR and CDR2 SFDVKD. The ends were cut back, 4 bases at V and 5 bases at J, with 12 bases in the middle. The CDR3 DNA is TGTGCCACCAGTGACCGCGCTCTCATAGATACGCAGTATTTT. This encodes CATSDRALIDTQYF.

This clonotype came up a few times. The chain employs TRBV29-1 and TRBJ2-3; D is possibly TRBD1 or TRBD2 (5 bases each). Per germline, CDR1 SQVTM and CDR2 ANQGSEA. V lost 3 bases, J lost 4 bases, and 20 bases lay in between. This CDR3 comprises 16 residues. The CDR3 DNA reads as TGCAGCGTTGAGGGACCGAGGGGATTTGGGGCAGATACGCAGTATTTT. Amino acids: CSVEGPRGFGADTQYF.

In this sample, this clonotype turned up a few times. CDR3 bases: TGTGCCAGCAGGTTGTCCGGGAGCACAGATACGCAGTATTTT. Translated, it gives CASRLSGSTDTQYF. The V call is TRBV12-3 or TRBV12-4, the J call TRBJ2-3, with D hard to call. Trimming removed 6 bases at V and 0 bases at J, with 10 bases between. The CDR3 covers 14 residues.

The rearrangement uses TRBV9 and TRBJ1-6, with 7 bases that match TRBD1. The CDR3 totals 14 residues. Germline CDR1 is SGDLS and CDR2 is YYNGEE. The ends lost 4 bases at V and 7 bases at J; junction bases unmatched: 5. CDR3 nucleotides: TGTGCCAGCAGCACAGGGGTACCCAATTCACCCCTCCACTTT. Translated: CASSTGVPNSPLHF. The complete variable domain, with remaining parts taken from reference TRBV9 and TRBJ1-6, reads DSGVTQTPKHLITATGQRVTLRCSPRSGDLSVYWYQQSLDQGLQFLIQYYNGEERAKGNILERFSAQQFPDLHSELNLSSLELGDSALYFCASSTGVPNSPLHFGNGTRLTVT.

The chain carries TRBV5-1 and TRBJ2-1; 10 positions match TRBD2. The CDR3 length is 16 residues. The V gene end was trimmed by 3 bases and the J gene end by 8 bases; junction bases not matched to a gene: 11. Germline values: CDR1 SGHRS, CDR2 YFSETQ. CDR3 sequence reads: CASSSRPSGSLDEQFF. CDR3 coding DNA: TGCGCCAGCAGCTCTCGGCCTAGCGGGAGTTTAGATGAGCAGTTCTTC.

At least ten counts were recorded for this clonotype. The V call is TRBV29-1, the J call TRBJ2-5; D not resolved. V lost 4 bases to trimming and J lost 5 bases, with 5 bases between them. This CDR3 is 10 amino acids long. In germline, CDR1 is SQVTM, CDR2 ANQGSEA. CDR3 sequence reads: CSVVGETQYF. Here the CDR3 DNA reads TGCAGCGTTGTTGGTGAGACCCAGTACTTC.

J is TRBJ2-2 and V is TRBV29-1; unclear D gene. Germline CDR1 is SQVTM and CDR2 is ANQGSEA. The CDR3 sequence is 12 residues long. Trimming removed 4 bases from V and 5 bases from J, with 8 bases in between. CDR3 sequence: CSVVVVTGELFF. The DNA for the CDR3 is TGCAGCGTTGTGGTTGTAACCGGGGAGCTGTTTTTT.

This clonotype was observed many times. V usage is TRBV4-2 and J usage is TRBJ2-1; maybe TRBD2 (6 bases). Germline CDR1 reads LGHNA; CDR2 reads YNFKEQ. V was cut by 0 bases and J by 7 bases, with 13 bases left in between. The CDR3 extends over 15 amino acids. CDR3 sequence reads: CASSQDEGLENEQFF. CDR3 nucleotides: TGTGCCAGCAGCCAAGATGAGGGACTTGAAAATGAGCAGTTCTTC.

This clonotype was found a few times. This chain joins TRBV12-3 or TRBV12-4 and TRBJ1-1; TRBD1 aligns across 8 bases. The CDR3 has 15 residues. V gave up 5 bases and J gave up 5 bases; unmatched junction bases: 10. The CDR3 loop is CASSPRTGRGTEAFF. DNA of the CDR3: TGTGCCAGCAGTCCCCGGACAGGGCGAGGGACTGAAGCTTTCTTT.